The present T cell receptor (beta chain) was sequenced within a study of OX40 agonist ivuxolimab in advanced cancers. Study-level background: Patients received ivuxolimab, an agonistic anti-OX40 (CD134) antibody. Of mixed ages from 23 to 79 and averaging about 65 years, the group was roughly 85% male.

Data came from immunoSEQ multiplex PCR; TCRdb stores just in-frame clones and leaves some out. Of about 57,000 clones in the sample, approximately 83% were seen once. About this clone itself: The antigen is not known.

The ends were cut back, 2 bases at V and 0 bases at J, with 6 bases in the middle. CDR1 is SGHRS and CDR2 is YFSETQ in the germline V gene. This CDR3 region has 13 residues. Points from the study as a whole: In the expanded peripheral T cells, antigen specificity was never determined.

The source is an adult with an advanced solid tumor such as melanoma, head and neck, liver or kidney cancer. Sequences were derived from CD4+ or CD8+ T cells sorted from blood, sampled in a trial of the OX40 agonist ivuxolimab. The rearrangement joins TRBV5-1 to TRBJ2-7; D unclear. The CDR3 sequence is CASSFDISYEQYF. The CDR3 region has the DNA TGCGCCAGCAGCTTCGACATCTCCTACGAGCAGTACTTC.